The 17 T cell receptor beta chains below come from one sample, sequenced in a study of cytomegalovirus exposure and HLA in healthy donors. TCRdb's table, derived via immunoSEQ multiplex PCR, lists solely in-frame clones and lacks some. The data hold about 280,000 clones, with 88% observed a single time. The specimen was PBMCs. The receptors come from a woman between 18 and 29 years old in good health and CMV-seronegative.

The CDR3 sequence: CASSVTGGGNYGYTF. The CDR3 DNA is TGTGCCAGCAGTGTAACAGGGGGGGGTAACTATGGCTACACCTTC. J is TRBJ1-2 and V is TRBV6-1; 8 nucleotides match TRBD1. This CDR3 has 15 residues. Per the germline V gene, CDR1 is MNHNS and CDR2 is SASEGT. Trimming took 4 bases from V and 1 from J; bases not matched to a gene: 5.

The CDR3 protein is CASSQERGGSEQYF. As DNA, the CDR3 is TGCGCCAGCAGCCAAGAAAGAGGGGGAAGCGAGCAGTACTTC. The chain combines TRBV4-3 with TRBJ2-7; D possibly corresponds to TRBD1 (6 bases). The germline V gene has CDR1 LGHNA and CDR2 YSLEER. There are 14 residues in the CDR3. The germline V and J ends were trimmed by 0 bases and 6 bases, with 12 bases remaining between them.

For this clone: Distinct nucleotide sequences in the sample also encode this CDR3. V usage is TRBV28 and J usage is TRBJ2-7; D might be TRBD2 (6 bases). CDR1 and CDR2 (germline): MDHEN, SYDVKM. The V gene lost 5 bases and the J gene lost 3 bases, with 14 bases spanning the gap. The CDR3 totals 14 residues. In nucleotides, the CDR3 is TGTGCCAGCAGTCTTTCCGGGACTTTCTACGAGCAGTACTTC. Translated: CASSLSGTFYEQYF.

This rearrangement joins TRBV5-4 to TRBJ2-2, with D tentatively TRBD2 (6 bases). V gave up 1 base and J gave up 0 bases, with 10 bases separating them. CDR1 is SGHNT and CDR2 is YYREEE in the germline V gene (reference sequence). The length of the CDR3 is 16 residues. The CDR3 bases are TGTGCCAGCAGCTTGATGGGGACTCCGAACACCGGGGAGCTGTTTTTT. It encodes CASSLMGTPNTGELFF.

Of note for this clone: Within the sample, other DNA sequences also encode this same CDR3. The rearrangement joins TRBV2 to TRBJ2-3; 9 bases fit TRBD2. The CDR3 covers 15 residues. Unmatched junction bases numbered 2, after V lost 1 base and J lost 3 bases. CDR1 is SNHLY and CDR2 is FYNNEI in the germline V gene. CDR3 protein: CASSEGGRATDTQYF. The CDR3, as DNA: TGTGCCAGCAGTGAAGGCGGGAGGGCAACAGATACGCAGTATTTT.

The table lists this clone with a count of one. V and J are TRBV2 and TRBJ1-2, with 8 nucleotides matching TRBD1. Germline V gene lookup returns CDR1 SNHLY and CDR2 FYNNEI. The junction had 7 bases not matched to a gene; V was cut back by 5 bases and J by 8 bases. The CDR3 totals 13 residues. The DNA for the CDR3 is TGTGCCAGCAGTAACGACAGGGGCGGGGGCTACACCTTC. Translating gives CASSNDRGGGYTF.

The CDR3 DNA reads as TGCGCCAGCAGCTTGTCGGCAGGGTCCCACGAGCAGTACTTC. This codes for CASSLSAGSHEQYF. This chain connects TRBV5-1 to TRBJ2-7, with a possible D match to TRBD1 (5 bases). Looked up from germline, CDR1 is SGHRS and CDR2 is YFSETQ. Trimming stripped 1 base from V and 5 bases from J, with 13 bases between. This CDR3 contains 14 residues. The full variable domain, with the rest looked up from reference TRBV5-1 and TRBJ2-7, is KAGVTQTPRYLIKTRGQQVTLSCSPISGHRSVSWYQQTPGQGLQFLFEYFSETQRNKGNFPGRFSGRQFSNSRSEMNVSTLELGDSALYLCASSLSAGSHEQYFGPGTRLTVT.

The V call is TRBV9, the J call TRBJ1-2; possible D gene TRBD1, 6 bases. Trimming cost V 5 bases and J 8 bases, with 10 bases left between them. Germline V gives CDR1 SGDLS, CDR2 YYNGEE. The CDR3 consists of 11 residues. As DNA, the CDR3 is TGTGCCAGCAGGGGGGCCACCGGCTACACCTTC. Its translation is CASRGATGYTF.

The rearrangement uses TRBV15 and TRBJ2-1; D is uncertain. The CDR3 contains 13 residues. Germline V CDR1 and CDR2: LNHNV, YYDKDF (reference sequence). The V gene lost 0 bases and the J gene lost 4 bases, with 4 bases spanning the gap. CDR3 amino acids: CATSREEYNEQFF. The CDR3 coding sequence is TGTGCCACCAGCAGAGAAGAGTACAATGAGCAGTTCTTC.

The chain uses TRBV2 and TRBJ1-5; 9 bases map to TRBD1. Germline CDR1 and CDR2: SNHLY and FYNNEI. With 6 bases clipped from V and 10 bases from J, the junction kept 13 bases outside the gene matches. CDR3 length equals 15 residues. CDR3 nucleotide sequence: TGTGCCAGCAGAAGAGAGGGACAGGGACCTGTCCCCCAGCATTTT. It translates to CASRREGQGPVPQHF.

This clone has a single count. The CDR3, as DNA: TGTGCCTGGAGTCCCGTTGGCTACACCTTC. Translating it yields CAWSPVGYTF. J is TRBJ1-2 and V is TRBV30; no definite D call. Germline assignment: CDR1 GTSNPN and CDR2 SVGIG (reference sequence). Trimming removed 2 bases from V and 7 bases from J, with 5 bases in between. The CDR3 loop spans 10 amino acids.

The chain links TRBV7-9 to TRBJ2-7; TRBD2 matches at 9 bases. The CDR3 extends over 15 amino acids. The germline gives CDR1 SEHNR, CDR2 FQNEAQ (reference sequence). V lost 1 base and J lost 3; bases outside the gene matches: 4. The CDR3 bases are TGTGCCAGCAGCTTAGGGAAGACTAGCGGCTACGAGCAGTACTTC. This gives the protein CASSLGKTSGYEQYF.

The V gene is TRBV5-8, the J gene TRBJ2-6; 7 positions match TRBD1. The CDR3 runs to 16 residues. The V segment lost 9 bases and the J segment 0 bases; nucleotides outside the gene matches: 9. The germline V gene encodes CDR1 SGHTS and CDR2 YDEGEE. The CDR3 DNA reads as TGTGCCATCCCGACCGGGACAGACTCTGGGGCCAACGTCCTGACTTTC. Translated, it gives CAIPTGTDSGANVLTF.

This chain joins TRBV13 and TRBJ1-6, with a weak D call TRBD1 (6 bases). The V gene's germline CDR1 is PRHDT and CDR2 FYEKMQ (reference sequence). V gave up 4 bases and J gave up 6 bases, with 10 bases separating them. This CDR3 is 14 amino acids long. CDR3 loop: CASSSRGSNSPLHF. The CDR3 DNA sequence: TGTGCCAGCAGCTCAAGGGGGTCTAATTCACCCCTCCACTTT.

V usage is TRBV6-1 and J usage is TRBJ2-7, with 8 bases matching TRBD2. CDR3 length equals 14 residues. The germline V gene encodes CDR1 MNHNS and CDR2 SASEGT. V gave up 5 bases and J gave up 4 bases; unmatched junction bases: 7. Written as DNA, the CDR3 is TGTGCCAGCAGTATAAGCGGGGGAAGGTACGAGCAGTACTTC. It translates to CASSISGGRYEQYF.

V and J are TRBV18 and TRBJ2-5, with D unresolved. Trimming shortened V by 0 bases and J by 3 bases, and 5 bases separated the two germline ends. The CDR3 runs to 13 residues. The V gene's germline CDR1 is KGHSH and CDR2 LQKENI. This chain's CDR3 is CASSPPSEETQYF. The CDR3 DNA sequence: TGTGCCAGCTCACCACCATCGGAAGAGACCCAGTACTTC.

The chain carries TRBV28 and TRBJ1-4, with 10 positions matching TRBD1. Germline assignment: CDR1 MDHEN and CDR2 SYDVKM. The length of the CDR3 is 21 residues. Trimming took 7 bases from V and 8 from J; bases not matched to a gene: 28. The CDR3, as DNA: TGTGCCAGCATCGCTGTGGGACAGGGGTGGCCAGCTCTGGGGCGTATAGAAAAACTGTTTTTT. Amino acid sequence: CASIAVGQGWPALGRIEKLFF.